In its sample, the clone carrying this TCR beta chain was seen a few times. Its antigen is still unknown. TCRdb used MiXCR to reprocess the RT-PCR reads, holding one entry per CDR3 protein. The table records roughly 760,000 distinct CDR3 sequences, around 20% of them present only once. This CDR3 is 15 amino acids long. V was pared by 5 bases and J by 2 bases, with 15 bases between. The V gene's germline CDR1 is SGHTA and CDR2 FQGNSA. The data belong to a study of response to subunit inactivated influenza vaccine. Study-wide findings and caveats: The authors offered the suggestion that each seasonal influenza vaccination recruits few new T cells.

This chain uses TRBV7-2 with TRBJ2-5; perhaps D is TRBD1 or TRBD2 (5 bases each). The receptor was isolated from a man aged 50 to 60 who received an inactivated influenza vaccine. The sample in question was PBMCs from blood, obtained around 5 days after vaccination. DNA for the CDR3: TGTGCCAGCAGCCAGGCCGGGACGAGGCAAGAGACCCAGTACTTC. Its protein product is CASSQAGTRQETQYF.